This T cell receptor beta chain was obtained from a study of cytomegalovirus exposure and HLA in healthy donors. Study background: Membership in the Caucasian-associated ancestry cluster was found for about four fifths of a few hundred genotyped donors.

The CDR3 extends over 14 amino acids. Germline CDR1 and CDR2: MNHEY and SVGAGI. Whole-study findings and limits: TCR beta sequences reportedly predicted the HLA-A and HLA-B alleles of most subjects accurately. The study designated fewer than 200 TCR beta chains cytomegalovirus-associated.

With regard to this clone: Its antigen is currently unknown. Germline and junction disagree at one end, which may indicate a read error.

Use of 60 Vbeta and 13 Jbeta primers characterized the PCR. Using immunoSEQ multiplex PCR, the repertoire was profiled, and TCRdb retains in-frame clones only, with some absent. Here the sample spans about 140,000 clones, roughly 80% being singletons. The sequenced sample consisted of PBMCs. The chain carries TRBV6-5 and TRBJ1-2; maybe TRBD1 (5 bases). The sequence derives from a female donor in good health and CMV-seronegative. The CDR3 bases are TGTGCCAGCAGTTACTCCGGACATCTCGGTGGCTACCCCTTC. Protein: CASSYSGHLGGYPF.